This T cell receptor (beta chain) was sequenced in a study of cytomegalovirus exposure and HLA in healthy donors. This clone was found a few times. Its antigen is unidentified. The PCR used 60 Vbeta and 13 Jbeta primers. Profiling relied on immunoSEQ multiplex PCR, and the TCRdb table lists in-frame clones only, not all of them. Of around 180,000 clones listed, roughly 90% are singletons. Points from the study as a whole: Sequencing depth across donors, presence/absence analyses assumed, was roughly uniform.

CDR1 MGHRA and CDR2 YSYEKL come from the germline V gene. V shed 3 bases and J shed 8 bases, with 11 bases lying between them. This CDR3 is built from 13 residues. Those who donated were healthy bone marrow donors. The J gene is TRBJ2-1, the V gene TRBV4-1; a possible D gene is TRBD1 (6 bases). This TCR came from a girl under three years old in good health and CMV-seronegative. The specimen sequenced was PBMCs. CDR3 protein: CASSHAGDDEQFF. CDR3 nucleotide sequence: TGCGCCAGCAGCCACGCAGGGGATGATGAGCAGTTCTTC.